This entry lists 29 T cell receptor beta chains sequenced from one sample in a study of cytomegalovirus exposure and HLA in healthy donors. The PCR employed 60 Vbeta primers together with 13 Jbeta primers. The method was immunoSEQ multiplex PCR; TCRdb's version includes in-frame clones alone and lacks a portion of them. The sample includes fewer than 200,000 clones, approximately 74% seen only once; the top ten take around 2.8%. Sequenced input: PBMCs. The receptors derive from a woman in her 30s in good health and CMV-seronegative.

The chain couples TRBV4-1 to TRBJ1-1; D ambiguous. CDR3 size: 15 residues. V dropped 4 bases and J dropped 1 base, with 13 bases sitting between them. Germline V gives CDR1 MGHRA, CDR2 YSYEKL. CDR3: CASSPPRAPNTEAFF. The DNA of the CDR3 is TGCGCCAGCAGCCCCCCCCGAGCGCCGAACACTGAAGCTTTCTTT.

In nucleotides, the CDR3 is TGTGCCAGCAGTTGGGGACAGGGATCCTACGAGCAGTACTTC. This sequence encodes CASSWGQGSYEQYF. V is TRBV25-1 and J is TRBJ2-7, with 9 bases that match TRBD1. Trimming at V came to 5 bases and at J to 1 base, leaving 3 bases not matched to a gene. CDR3 length: 14 residues. Germline loops: CDR1 MGHDK, CDR2 SYGVNS.

The chain recombines TRBV4-3 with TRBJ2-1; D not certain. The V and J ends lost 1 base and 5 bases respectively, with 9 bases between them. Per germline, CDR1 LGHNA and CDR2 YSLEER. The CDR3 consists of 14 residues. CDR3 sequence (DNA): TGCGCCAGCAGCCAAGGAAGGAGAAACAATGAGCAGTTCTTC. Translated: CASSQGRRNNEQFF.

The chain has TRBV4-3 and TRBJ1-2; D possibly corresponds to TRBD1 (5 bases). Germline lookup yields CDR1 LGHNA and CDR2 YSLEER. The CDR3 contains 15 residues. Between the trimmed V and J ends, which lost 2 bases and 4 bases, there was a span of 14 bases. The DNA for the CDR3 is TGCGCCAGCAGCCAAACAAGGGAGGGGCGCTATGGCTACACCTTC. It encodes CASSQTREGRYGYTF.

V is TRBV18 and J is TRBJ1-5; D is ambiguous. CDR3 size: 16 residues. V dropped 2 bases and J dropped 1 base, with 12 bases sitting between them. CDR1 and CDR2 (germline): KGHSH, LQKENI. CDR3 loop: CASSPDTDGSNQPQHF. In DNA form, the CDR3 reads TGTGCCAGCTCACCAGACACGGATGGGAGCAATCAGCCCCAGCATTTT.

This clone has just a few counts. V and J are TRBV7-3 and TRBJ2-1, with D possibly TRBD2 on 6 matching bases. Between the trimmed V and J ends, which lost 5 bases and 2 bases, there was a span of 10 bases. The CDR3 totals 14 residues. The germline V gene has CDR1 SGHTA and CDR2 FQGTGA. The CDR3 loop is CASSLAGPYNEQFF. The CDR3 DNA reads as TGTGCCAGCAGCCTCGCGGGACCCTACAATGAGCAGTTCTTC. Together with reference TRBV7-3 and TRBJ2-1, the CDR3 gives the full variable domain: GAGVSQTPSNKVTEKGKYVELRCDPISGHTALYWYRQSLGQGPEFLIYFQGTGAADDSGLPNDRFFAVRPEGSVSTLKIQRTERGDSAVYLCASSLAGPYNEQFFGPGTRLTVL.

This chain links TRBV19 with TRBJ1-2; TRBD1 matches 12 bases. J gave up 4 bases and V 9 bases, and 12 bases lay outside the gene matches. This CDR3 has 16 residues. Germline lookup yields CDR1 LNHDA and CDR2 SQIVND (reference sequence). The CDR3 DNA reads as TGTGCCAGCCTCCGGGACAGGGGGCTCTCTGGCTATGGCTACACCTTC. Translated, it gives CASLRDRGLSGYGYTF.

The V and J genes are TRBV7-9 and TRBJ2-5; 8 bases are a match to TRBD2. The CDR3 covers 16 residues. The J segment lost 5 bases and the V segment lost 2 bases, leaving 10 bases of the junction unmatched. Germline V gives CDR1 SEHNR, CDR2 FQNEAQ (reference sequence). The CDR3 nucleotides read TGTGCCAGCAGCTTACTCCAAGGCGGGGGGTCGGAGACCCAGTACTTC. Translating gives CASSLLQGGGSETQYF.

The chain is built from TRBV27 and TRBJ2-1; 12 bases line up with TRBD1. Germline V CDR1 and CDR2: MNHEY, SMNVEV (reference sequence). Losses at the gene ends were 3 bases for V and 15 bases for J; bases not matched to a gene: 18. This CDR3 spans 17 amino acids. The CDR3, as DNA: TGTGCCAGCAGTTTCCCCCCGTCGGGGACAGGGGGCCCTGTCGGGTTCTTC. Its protein is CASSFPPSGTGGPVGFF.

CDR3 protein: CASSLGALSNQPQHF. CDR3 in DNA: TGTGCCAGCAGTTTGGGGGCGTTGAGCAATCAGCCCCAGCATTTT. J is TRBJ1-5 and V is TRBV2; D might be TRBD1 (6 bases). Germline CDR1 and CDR2: SNHLY and FYNNEI. V shed 5 bases and J shed 1 base, with 12 bases lying between them. The CDR3 length is 15 residues. Full variable domain (remainder filled in from reference TRBV2 and TRBJ1-5): EPEVTQTPSHQVTQMGQEVILRCVPISNHLYFYWYRQILGQKVEFLVSFYNNEISEKSEIFDDQFSVERPDGSNFTLKIRSTKLEDSAMYFCASSLGALSNQPQHFGDGTRLSIL.

The genes are TRBV28 and TRBJ2-7; possible D gene TRBD1, 6 bases. The CDR3 has 14 residues. In germline, CDR1 is MDHEN, CDR2 SYDVKM. Trimming cost V 3 bases and J 2 bases, with 11 bases left between them. CDR3 in amino acids: CASSFLGATYEQYF. CDR3 in DNA: TGTGCCAGCAGTTTTTTGGGGGCCACCTACGAGCAGTACTTC.

This sequence joins TRBV6-5 and TRBJ1-1; TRBD1 might be the D (5 bases). The germline V and J ends were trimmed by 2 bases and 3 bases, with 13 bases remaining between them. The CDR3 contains 15 residues. Germline V gene data show CDR1 as MNHEY and CDR2 as SVGAGI. This chain's CDR3 is CASSYGGGTDTEAFF. The CDR3 DNA sequence: TGTGCCAGCAGTTACGGCGGGGGGACCGACACTGAAGCTTTCTTT.

This chain's CDR3 is CASQPTGAGANVLTF. CDR3 in DNA: TGTGCCAGCCAGCCAACAGGGGCTGGGGCCAACGTCCTGACTTTC. The chain is built from TRBV19 and TRBJ2-6; TRBD1 matches at 7 bases. Germline V gives CDR1 LNHDA, CDR2 SQIVND (reference sequence). This CDR3 has 15 amino acids. Trimming at V came to 9 bases and at J to 2 bases, leaving 7 bases not matched to a gene. Drawing the rest from reference TRBV19 and TRBJ2-6, the complete variable domain is DGGITQSPKYLFRKEGQNVTLSCEQNLNHDAMYWYRQDPGQGLRLIYYSQIVNDFQKGDIAEGYSVSREKKESFPLTVTSAQKNPTAFYLCASQPTGAGANVLTFGAGSRLTVL.

CDR3 sequence: CASSTTGASNEKLFF. The CDR3 coding sequence is TGTGCCAGCAGCACCACAGGCGCTTCTAATGAAAAACTGTTTTTT. The rearrangement joins TRBV28 to TRBJ1-4; weak D call: TRBD1 (5 bases). Deletions cut 6 bases from V and 3 bases from J, with 14 bases between. CDR1 is MDHEN and CDR2 is SYDVKM in the germline V gene. The length of the CDR3 is 15 residues.

This chain joins TRBV7-8 and TRBJ2-7; 8 bases map to TRBD1. V lost 3 bases to trimming and J lost 3 bases; unmatched junction nucleotides: 13. CDR1 SGHVS and CDR2 FQNEAQ come from the germline V gene. The CDR3 is 17 amino acids. As DNA, the CDR3 is TGTGCCAGCAGCTTTGACCGGGACAGGTTCTCTAACTACGAGCAGTACTTC. Its protein is CASSFDRDRFSNYEQYF.

The chain has TRBV13 and TRBJ2-2; possibly TRBD2 for D (6 bases). Germline assignment: CDR1 PRHDT and CDR2 FYEKMQ (reference sequence). The CDR3 runs 16 residues. Trimming removed 10 bases at V and 6 bases at J, with 24 bases between. CDR3 sequence: CATMGGGIVGAGELFF. As DNA, the CDR3 is TGTGCCACTATGGGAGGCGGGATCGTGGGGGCCGGGGAGCTGTTTTTT.

This clone was counted only a few times. CDR3 residues: CATSGQYNSPLHF. As DNA, the CDR3 is TGTGCCACCAGCGGACAGTATAATTCACCCCTCCACTTT. J is TRBJ1-6 and V is TRBV15; TRBD1 is a possible D gene (6 bases). CDR3 size: 13 residues. Per germline, CDR1 LNHNV and CDR2 YYDKDF (reference sequence). V dropped 5 bases and J dropped 4 bases, with 6 bases sitting between them.

The chain has TRBV6-6 and TRBJ1-2; D is perhaps TRBD1 (5 bases). The length of the CDR3 is 12 residues. Per the germline V gene, CDR1 is MNHNY and CDR2 is SVGAGI (reference sequence). The germline V and J ends were trimmed by 2 bases and 7 bases, with 8 bases remaining between them. CDR3 DNA sequence: TGTGCCAGCAGTTACCAGGGATCTGGCTACACCTTC. It translates to CASSYQGSGYTF.

The rearrangement links TRBV7-8 to TRBJ2-5, with TRBD2 matching over 12 bases. Near its end, the DNA agrees better with TRBJ2-7, so the J call may be wrong. Germline V gene data show CDR1 as SGHVS and CDR2 as FQNEAQ. The CDR3 runs 16 residues. CDR3 in DNA: TGTGCCAGCAGCAAGAGGACTAGCGGGACCACCTACGAGCAGTACTTC. As protein: CASSKRTSGTTYEQYF.

CDR3 loop: CASSSGLLSSGYTF. CDR3 coding DNA: TGCGCCAGCAGCTCCGGACTCTTAAGTTCTGGCTACACCTTC. The chain uses TRBV5-1 and TRBJ1-2, with D unclear. Germline V gene lookup returns CDR1 SGHRS and CDR2 YFSETQ. Deletions cut 3 bases from V and 7 bases from J, with 16 bases between. This CDR3 is 14 amino acids long.

Only a few counts were recorded for this clone. The chain uses TRBV4-2 and TRBJ2-1; possibly TRBD2 for D (5 bases). Trimming shortened V by 0 bases and J by 7 bases, and 13 bases separated the two germline ends. CDR1 and CDR2 from the germline V gene are LGHNA and YNFKEQ. The CDR3 contains 15 residues. The CDR3: CASSQDNGKGNEQFF. The CDR3 nucleotides are TGTGCCAGCAGCCAAGATAACGGGAAGGGTAATGAGCAGTTCTTC.

The rearrangement uses TRBV2 and TRBJ2-7; 9 positions agree with TRBD2. The V gene end was trimmed by 4 bases and the J gene end by 2 bases; junction bases not matched to a gene: 3. Germline V gives CDR1 SNHLY, CDR2 FYNNEI. This CDR3 region has 14 residues. The CDR3, as DNA: TGTGCCAGCAGTGTCCAGCGGGGGGCCTACGAGCAGTACTTC. Residues: CASSVQRGAYEQYF.

This clone was seen a handful of times. This sequence joins TRBV7-9 and TRBJ1-1; 7 bases are shared with TRBD1. Germline V CDR1 and CDR2: SEHNR, FQNEAQ (reference sequence). Losses at the gene ends were 4 bases for V and 0 bases for J; bases not matched to a gene: 11. The CDR3 consists of 17 residues. The CDR3 loop is CASSSRDSSRMNTEAFF. CDR3 bases: TGTGCCAGCAGCTCTCGGGACAGCAGCCGTATGAACACTGAAGCTTTCTTT.

The V gene is TRBV7-2, the J gene TRBJ2-3; D might be TRBD2 (7 bases). V was pared by 6 bases and J by 3 bases, with 19 bases between. This CDR3 contains 16 residues. Per the germline V gene, CDR1 is SGHTA and CDR2 is FQGNSA. The CDR3 sequence: CASSPMGGATTDTQYF. CDR3 DNA sequence: TGTGCCAGCAGTCCCATGGGGGGGGCGACGACAGATACGCAGTATTTT.

This clone was picked up a small number of times. This chain links TRBV5-1 with TRBJ2-7; TRBD2 agrees at 8 bases. Looked up from germline, CDR1 is SGHRS and CDR2 is YFSETQ. The CDR3 runs 15 residues. The V segment lost 4 bases and the J segment 7 bases; nucleotides outside the gene matches: 13. In DNA form, the CDR3 reads TGCGCCAGCAGCGTAACTAGCGGTACACTACAGGAGCAGTACTTC. Protein: CASSVTSGTLQEQYF. Using reference TRBV5-1 and TRBJ2-7 for the parts outside the CDR3, the full variable domain is KAGVTQTPRYLIKTRGQQVTLSCSPISGHRSVSWYQQTPGQGLQFLFEYFSETQRNKGNFPGRFSGRQFSNSRSEMNVSTLELGDSALYLCASSVTSGTLQEQYFGPGTRLTVT.

The chain is built from TRBV10-3 and TRBJ2-1, with 7 nucleotides matching TRBD1. CDR3 size: 14 residues. With V trimmed by 8 bases and J by 4 bases, 8 bases remained unmatched. Germline V gives CDR1 ENHRY, CDR2 SYGVKD. CDR3 loop: CAIGRDRRYNEQFF. CDR3 bases: TGTGCCATCGGCCGGGACAGACGGTACAATGAGCAGTTCTTC.

This clone showed up just a few times. This chain uses TRBV2 with TRBJ1-1, with D possibly TRBD1 on 5 matching bases. This CDR3 spans 15 amino acids. The germline V gene has CDR1 SNHLY and CDR2 FYNNEI. The V gene lost 7 bases and the J gene lost 4 bases, with 19 bases spanning the gap. CDR3 sequence (DNA): TGTGCCAGCACTGACCCCCAGGGAGGAGGCACTGAAGCTTTCTTT. It encodes CASTDPQGGGTEAFF. Drawing the rest from reference TRBV2 and TRBJ1-1, the complete variable domain is EPEVTQTPSHQVTQMGQEVILRCVPISNHLYFYWYRQILGQKVEFLVSFYNNEISEKSEIFDDQFSVERPDGSNFTLKIRSTKLEDSAMYFCASTDPQGGGTEAFFGQGTRLTVV.

The rearrangement uses TRBV7-3 and TRBJ1-1; D perhaps matches TRBD1 (5 bases). The germline V gene has CDR1 SGHTA and CDR2 FQGTGA. Trimming pared 4 bases from V and 5 bases from J, leaving 11 bases between. The CDR3 contains 13 residues. The chain's CDR3 is CASSSGTGTEAFF. The CDR3 DNA follows: TGTGCCAGCAGCTCAGGGACTGGAACTGAAGCTTTCTTT.

The chain has TRBV19 and TRBJ2-6; D uncertain. Trimming shortened V by 1 base and J by 0 bases, and 7 bases separated the two germline ends. There are 16 residues in the CDR3. Germline assignment: CDR1 LNHDA and CDR2 SQIVND (reference sequence). Written as DNA, the CDR3 is TGTGCCAGTAGTATAGCGCGGCGCTCTGGGGCCAACGTCCTGACTTTC. It translates to CASSIARRSGANVLTF.